This note documents a single TCR beta chain sequence. Its antigen remains unknown. Assay: immunoSEQ multiplex PCR; the TCRdb copy retains only in-frame clones and omits some. Found here are fewer than 35,000 clones, about nine tenths of them singletons; the top ten hold 20% to 25%. V shed 1 base and J shed 2 bases, with 12 bases lying between them. The CDR3 runs to 16 residues. The germline V gene encodes CDR1 SGHVS and CDR2 FQNEAQ. This entry comes from a study of OX40 agonist ivuxolimab in advanced cancers. Study at large: Patient treatment consisted of intravenous ivuxolimab administration every 2 weeks at 0.01 to 10 mg/kg.

Study-wide results and caveats: In general, CD8+ T cells held more expanded clones than CD4+ did, on average.

This chain links TRBV7-8 with TRBJ2-1; D tentatively fits TRBD1 or TRBD2 (5 bases each). The sequencing here drew on CD4+ or CD8+ T cells sorted from blood, taken in a trial of the OX40 agonist ivuxolimab. This TCR was sampled from an adult with an advanced solid tumor such as melanoma, head and neck, liver or kidney cancer. The CDR3: CASSLGGDWAYNEQFF. In nucleotides, the CDR3 is TGTGCCAGCAGCTTAGGAGGGGATTGGGCCTACAATGAGCAGTTCTTC.